This T cell receptor beta chain stems from a study of T cell repertoires in cytomegalovirus infection (dated 2019 in TCRdb). For the study in its entirety: Because public TCR beta signatures pointed to carriage of CMV infection together with the matching HLA type, the HLA type of each donor mattered for the analysis.

The investigation overall reported the following: Cumulative frequency of public TCR beta family members discriminated carriers of CMV infection plus the relevant HLA type in this cohort and an independent approximately 370-donor cohort. In the ex vivo response, HLA-C-restricted CMV-specific TCR beta clonotypes were dominant, and in two of eight donors the single most frequent clonotype came from this HLA-C-restricted group.

Looking up the germline V gene yields CDR1 ENHRY and CDR2 SYGVKD. From the cysteine through the phenylalanine, the CDR3 covers 14 amino acids. Only the CDR3 DNA stays, 42 bases, in frame from base 1. V and J lose 4 bases and 9 bases, and a span of 16 bases separates them. This clonotype has more than one count but fewer than ten. What antigen it recognizes has not been identified. Base qualities were left out, and no much larger clone turns up one base away. The instrument given in TCRdb is Illumina HiSeq 1500. In-frame beta chains were kept once TCRdb had trimmed the public reads at Q25 with fastp and called clones with MiXCR. A single entry per CDR3 protein holds the most common genes and DNA from its merged rows. Across this sample there are around 550,000 distinct CDR3 sequences, with more than 25% seen only once. The top ten hold around 13% of the sample.

This sequence originates from a human donor in good health (CMV status not recorded). Some clones in this sample may be carry-over from other donors' samples. The chain is made from TRBV10-3 and TRBJ2-1, with TRBD2 as a weak D call on 5 bases. Source material: PBMCs. The nucleotides are TGTGCCATCAGTGGGGTCGGGGAAGGAAGTGAGCAGTTCTTC. Its translation is CAISGVGEGSEQFF.